Described below is a single T cell receptor beta chain sequence and its context. Its antigen is not yet known. There are no base qualities to consult, and no much larger clone falls within one base. The sample belongs to a study of OX40 agonist ivuxolimab in advanced cancers. For context, the study as a whole: The costimulatory receptor OX40 (CD134) was targeted by ivuxolimab, a fully human IgG2 agonistic monoclonal antibody. The monotherapy dose-escalation portion (N ≈ 57 patients) of the phase I ivuxolimab trial is reported in the paper. Partial responses occurred in three dose-escalation patients: two with cutaneous melanoma and one with hepatocellular carcinoma. Intravenous ivuxolimab was administered to patients every 2 weeks at six dose levels: 0.01, 0.1, 0.3, 1.5, 3 and 10 mg/kg. The point of sequencing TCRbeta in the periphery was to test whether ivuxolimab changed TCR sequence diversity and drove clonal T-cell expansion. In the dose-escalation cohort, roughly 80% of patients were male, and the mean age was approximately 60 years, with a range of roughly 23 to 85. Of the approximately 50 dose-escalation patients, hepatocellular carcinoma was present in approximately 20, melanoma in around 15, renal cell carcinoma in 9 and head and neck cancer in 9. Prior anti-PD-1, anti-PD-L1 or anti-CTLA-4 therapy was permitted, and checkpoint inhibitors had been received by roughly 42% of dose-escalation patients. Study-level results and caveats: At doses from 0.1 to 3.0 mg/kg, clonal expansion was seen in both CD4+ and CD8+ blood T cells between baseline and week 6. Low levels of normalized T-cell clonal expansion were also seen in some patients who did not respond. The antigen specificity of the peripheral T cells that underwent clonal expansion was not determined. In the 0.1-3.0 mg/kg groups, partial responders were among the patients with the lowest normalized peripheral clonal expansion, particularly in CD8+ T cells. After ivuxolimab, CD8+ T cells had more expanded clones than CD4+ T cells on average.

The trial excluded patients who had a history of autoimmune disease or were on systemic immunosuppression. Peripheral blood for TCR sequencing was collected from all dose cohorts at baseline, on cycle 4 day 1, and on cycle 7 day 1. The samples were taken from a phase I, first-in-human, multicenter, open-label dose-escalation trial of ivuxolimab. Adults with locally advanced or metastatic melanoma, renal cell, hepatocellular, or head and neck squamous cell carcinoma were enrolled in the trial. Before TCR sequencing, CD4+ T cells and CD8+ T cells from peripheral blood were sorted into separate populations. For sequencing of the TCRbeta CDR3 region, genomic DNA was extracted from the sorted cells. The immunoSEQ Assay was used for sequencing of TCRbeta CDR3 regions. TCRdb mirrors the immuneACCESS table, restricted to in-frame sequences. Some clones are absent from its copies; in checked studies, under half trace to an unresolved V gene, and the reason for the others is unknown. This sample has approximately 50,000 clones in its table, and more than 75% of those were observed once. Around 4.2% of the sample rests with the top ten.

In the germline V gene, CDR1 corresponds to LGHNA and CDR2 to YNFKEQ. The junction shows trimming of 5 bases on V and 9 bases on J, and the gene matches do not reach 13 bases of it. The CDR3 contains 16 residues, cysteine and phenylalanine counted. Kept here is only the CDR3 DNA, which spans 48 bases and is read in frame from base 1. This specimen consisted of CD4+ or CD8+ T cells sorted from blood, obtained in a trial of the OX40 agonist ivuxolimab. The origin of this receptor is an adult with an advanced solid tumor such as melanoma, head and neck, liver or kidney cancer. The sequence is built from TRBV4-2 and TRBJ2-1; 10 middle bases align to TRBD1. Read as DNA, the sequence is TGTGCCAGCAGCGCCCGGGACAGGGGAGGAGGTAGTGAGCAGTTCTTC. Its protein is CASSARDRGGGSEQFF.